The entry that follows covers one T cell receptor beta chain sequence. Use of 60 Vbeta and 13 Jbeta primers characterized the PCR. Generated by immunoSEQ multiplex PCR, the TCRdb table keeps only in-frame clones and is missing some. The repertoire holds some 130,000 clones, with about 80% as singletons. This specimen comes from a study of cytomegalovirus exposure and HLA in healthy donors. Whole-study context: A prior study identified approximately 120 million unique TCR beta sequences from around 180 million T cells.

Germline assignment: CDR1 MNHEY and CDR2 SMNVEV (reference sequence). The V gene end was trimmed by 2 bases and the J gene end by 6 bases; junction bases not matched to a gene: 17. This CDR3 is built from 20 residues. What was sequenced was PBMCs. J is TRBJ2-1 and V is TRBV27, with TRBD2 matching 12 bases. The TCR sequence derives from a male donor in good health and CMV-seropositive. The CDR3 protein is CASSLLVLAGGSARINEQFF. The CDR3 DNA sequence: TGTGCCAGCAGTTTACTCGTTCTAGCGGGAGGGTCTGCAAGAATCAATGAGCAGTTCTTC.